The present T cell receptor beta chain was sequenced within a study of cytomegalovirus exposure and HLA in healthy donors (dated by TCRdb to 2015 to 2018). At the level of the whole study: An earlier analysis of about 530 of the donors reported 276 Gb of sequence data and about 120 million unique TCR beta sequences obtained from about 179 million T cells. Using immunosequencing, the study profiled T cell repertoires from 640 or so subjects and related those repertoires to cytomegalovirus serostatus. Of the 398 genotyped donors, 70% to 90% were placed in the genetic ancestry cluster associated with self-reported Caucasian donors. All discovery cohort repertoires had been generated using a single sequencing platform. Rather than drawing on any new phenotypic data, the later analysis identified candidate immune exposures from TCR beta sequences and the way those sequences occurred across donors. Genome-wide SNP genotypes for about 55% of the 666 donors were used in a later genetic analysis, which treated that subset as a discovery cohort. Roughly 5 DR-DQ haplotypes were handled as single units for association and clustering, since linkage in the cohort was strong. In addition to the first cohort of 666 subjects, a separate validation cohort of approximately 110 different subjects was used. In an earlier analysis of 500 to 650 of the donors, high-throughput TCR beta sequencing was used to judge whether each TCR beta V gene segment behaved as functional or pseudogenic. HLA typing covered class I and class II loci at four-digit resolution. The number of donors typed differed by locus, with roughly 620-630 for A, B, C, DRB1 and DQB1, around 560 for DQA1, about 610 for DPA1, and approximately 470 for DPB1. To predict cytomegalovirus infection status, the study combined high-throughput TCR immunosequencing, statistical association of individual TCRs with disease status, and machine learning. An early release that covered some 630 HLA-typed donors contained approximately 290 gigabases of sequencing data and some 87 million unique TCR sequences. In a later analysis, previously published TCR beta repertoires from 600 to 850 donors were re-analyzed and high-resolution HLA genotyping was added so that TCR occurrence patterns could be studied. Among about 400 genotyped donors of the cohort, an average of about 220,000 unique TCR beta nucleotide sequences was sequenced per donor, of which about 19% were non-productive. Donor age, sex, ethnicity and CMV serostatus were collected together with the repertoire data. The study aimed to test whether signatures of past pathogen exposure could be identified by cataloging public T cell receptors. Beyond this particular receptor, the publication reports: Several of the top co-occurrence clusters appeared to be linked to parvovirus B19, influenza, CMV and Epstein-Barr virus, according to a later analysis. Strong co-occurrence of HLA alleles, especially DR and DQ, made assigning TCR associations to individual alleles difficult. Because counts were too low, seventeen rarely observed V segments, including chromosome 9 orphons, were excluded from the earlier analysis of around 640 of the donors. Across donors, most TCR sequences were observed very rarely, whereas some public TCRs were present in many individuals. In the study, around 160 TCR beta chains were listed as associated with cytomegalovirus. V-gene and J-gene trimming of TCR beta chains was associated with a missense DCLRE1C variant in a later genetic analysis, and the association was replicated in an independent cohort. According to a later genetic analysis, donors in an Asian-associated ancestry cluster had fewer N-insertions in productive TCRs than the approximately 650-donor mean. Sequencing depth was assumed to be roughly uniform across donors in the presence/absence analyses, though that assumption may not hold. Because some donors lacked HLA typing at each locus, the association tests relied only on the typed subset. A later analysis associated about 17,000 TCR beta sequences with specific HLA alleles at a false discovery rate of 0.05. Broadly in line with IMGT annotations, most TCR beta V segments showed up in productive rearrangements about 87% or about 30% of the time in an earlier analysis of a few hundred of the donors. In vitro tests confirmed that three of the cytomegalovirus-associated TCR beta chains recognize cytomegalovirus antigens. A further reported finding was that TCR beta sequences accurately predicted the HLA-A and HLA-B alleles for most subjects in the first cohort. The authors suggested that the approach could potentially be generalized to other disease states and immunological phenotypes. This cohort had only TCR beta chains sequenced, and the lack of alpha or paired-chain data limited which features could be detected. Linkage disequilibrium might explain the correlated functional status among segregating V segments, but an unknown experimental factor could not be ruled out. A group of highly shared sequence variants was considered likely to be a technical artifact of the sequencing pipeline. The 87-base-pair reads could not distinguish some IMGT-functional V segments, including TRBV6-2 and TRBV6-3, so those segments were excluded. According to a later analysis, most CMV-associated TCR beta chains appeared to be HLA-restricted, and the HLA associations seemed to be driven largely by CMV exposure. Immune exposure information for the cohort was limited to CMV serostatus. A later analysis found that HLA-associated TCR beta chains were more clonally expanded and had lower generation probabilities than equally common non-associated chains. The classifier was reported to diagnose cytomegalovirus status with high specificity and sensitivity in both the original and validation cohorts. In a later analysis, TCR association rates were found to vary across HLA loci, with the most associated TCRs seen for DRB1 alleles and the fewest for HLA-C alleles.

Sequences ENHRY (CDR1) and SYGVKD (CDR2) are obtained from the germline V gene. The CDR3, from cysteine to phenylalanine, totals 15 residues. The read is trimmed to its CDR3 DNA, 45 bases read in frame from base 1. V has 2 bases trimmed and J has 4 bases trimmed; junction bases matching no gene number 6. The library relied on the immunoSEQ multiplex PCR assay. For the multiplex PCR, a mixture combining 60 forward primers for TCR Vbeta segments and 13 reverse primers for TCR Jbeta segments was used. Amplification of the CDR3 region of rearranged TCR beta genes was performed with a multiplex PCR assay on genomic DNA. Amplified TCR beta libraries were sequenced as 87-base-pair reads on the Illumina HiSeq System. As for how the authors treated the data: A later analysis counted about 80 million unique TCR beta chains across the 550 to 800 repertoires, and around 9.9 million of these chains were shared by at least two donors. A nearest-neighbor algorithm error-corrected the raw reads and collapsed the reads into unique sequences, merging closely related sequences to remove PCR and sequencing errors. To assign V, D and J gene segments, CDR3 sequences were aligned to IMGT reference sequences. For a sequence to be retained, a match of at least six nucleotides to both a V gene segment and a J gene segment was required. A rearrangement counted as productive if the CDR3 had no stop codons and remained in frame with V and J, and every other rearrangement counted as non-productive. Following IMGT convention, CDR3 was defined as the stretch from the second conserved V-encoded cysteine up to the conserved J-encoded phenylalanine. The earlier analysis of a few hundred of the donors excluded any sequence lacking an unambiguous match to a single V gene segment. An earlier analysis of several hundred of the donors called V segments functional above 56.7% productive rearrangements and segregating when the between-donor standard deviation exceeded 5%. A statistical classification framework was developed to diagnose cytomegalovirus status using the catalog of TCR beta chain sequences. In a later analysis, TCR nucleotide sequences were compared against IMGT/GENE-DB human TR gene sequences so that V and J genes could be assigned. In a later analysis, CDR3 sequences and most-parsimonious VDJ recombination scenarios were assigned using the TCRdist pipeline. In a later analysis, each TCR beta chain was defined by its CDR3 amino acid sequence together with its V-gene family, and reads without a unique V-gene family were excluded. A later analysis removed 592 highly shared, low-generation-probability nucleotide sequences to deal with suspected cross-contamination and a sequencing artifact. For each public chain, a later analysis derived a clonal expansion index from normalized ranks of inferred template counts within each repertoire. Generation probabilities in a later analysis came from a VDJ recombination model fitted to out-of-frame rearrangements, and those results were checked against IGoR. In a later analysis, hypergeometric tests were used to score TCR-TCR, TCR-HLA and TCR-CMV co-occurrence, with a repertoire-size bias correction applied to TCR pairs. To estimate false discovery rates, a later analysis permuted the HLA or CMV assignments 20 times. In a later analysis, co-occurring TCRs were grouped with DBSCAN, and TCRdist sequence similarity was added when clustering was performed within HLA-allele-positive subsets. For co-occurrence clustering, repertoires with fewer than 30,000 or more than 120,000 public chains were excluded, along with five repertoires with anomalous nucleotide sharing. The table comes from immuneACCESS by way of TCRdb, which keeps in-frame sequences with V and J called. Part of the clones is missing from these tables; in studies checked, under half for an unresolved V gene and the rest for unknown reasons. V, J and clone size are those of that table, while D and trimming were read from the DNA. Here the sample has over 150,000 clones; roughly four fifths occur a single time. The ten largest clones represent 9.5% to 12% of the sample.

In total, approximately 700 healthy bone marrow donors made up the cohort. All cohort members were sampled while nominally healthy, although unrecorded immune exposures were likely present. The donor tested CMV seropositive, placing the donor among the 310 or so seropositive members of the cohort. A peripheral blood sample was collected from each donor, and TCR beta sequencing was performed on peripheral blood mononuclear cells. The Qiagen DNeasy Blood Extraction Kit was used to extract genomic DNA from the blood cell samples. As concerns this clone: Its antigen target is currently unknown. Base qualities are not at hand, and no much larger clone is one base apart.

Recombination joined TRBV10-3 with TRBJ2-5; 8 bases in between match TRBD1. The receptor's source is a man in his fifties in good health and CMV-seropositive. Sequenced material: PBMCs. DNA sequence: TGTGCCATCAGTGAGATGACAGGGGCCAGAGAGACCCAGTACTTC. It translates to CAISEMTGARETQYF.